This paragraph covers one T cell receptor (beta chain) sequence. The data were obtained in a study of OX40 agonist ivuxolimab in advanced cancers. Libraries were prepared by immunoSEQ multiplex PCR; TCRdb keeps only in-frame clonotypes and omits some of them. The sample holds around 68,000 clones, approximately 89% seen once. V shed 7 bases, J shed 8 bases, and the junction held 9 bases outside the gene matches. Germline lookup yields CDR1 SNHLY and CDR2 FYNNEI. The CDR3 loop spans 15 amino acids. Sequencing was performed on CD4+ or CD8+ T cells sorted from blood, taken in a trial of the OX40 agonist ivuxolimab. This TCR was sampled from an adult with an advanced solid tumor such as melanoma, head and neck, liver or kidney cancer. The chain links TRBV2 to TRBJ2-1; 12 bases map to TRBD2. The CDR3 nucleotides read TGTGCCAGCATCTTGACTAGCGGGAGTATCGATGAGCAGTTCTTC. As protein: CASILTSGSIDEQFF.